This T cell receptor beta chain was recovered during a study of T cells after yellow fever vaccination. J lost 6 bases, V lost 5 bases, and 16 bases had no gene match. This CDR3 spans 16 amino acids. In germline, CDR1 is LNHNV, CDR2 YYDKDF (reference sequence). Universal primer sites and UMIs were introduced during 5'RACE template-switching synthesis of TCR cDNA. TCRdb used MiXCR to reprocess the 5' RACE reads, holding one entry per CDR3 protein. The table lists fewer than 350,000 distinct CDR3 sequences, less than 4.5% of them singletons. This clonotype was recorded many times. What it binds is not known. General study findings and limits: Weaker, the secondary response had a peak occurring faster, on day 5 versus 15.

This receptor was taken from a man younger than 35 who received the YFV17D yellow fever vaccine. V and J are TRBV15 and TRBJ2-7, with 7 positions matching TRBD2. This specimen consisted of PBMCs, obtained on the day of the yellow fever booster vaccination. The CDR3 region is CATSWEGRSPRGEQYV. The CDR3 DNA sequence: TGTGCCACCAGCTGGGAGGGGCGCAGCCCTCGAGGCGAGCAGTACGTC.